This is a list of T cell receptor beta chains from one sample in a study of blood T cells in healthy people across ages. TCRdb reanalysed the 5' RACE reads using MiXCR and keeps one entry per CDR3 protein. Altogether around 710,000 distinct CDR3 sequences are present, roughly 41% being singletons, with the ten largest covering less than 25%. The sequenced sample was blood. The source is a woman aged 60 to 75 in good health. CDR3s include the opening cysteine and the closing phenylalanine or tryptophan. The D gene is left open where the match is weak. Some rows have no size entry. The others give once, few or many, or a class for an expanded clone.

D gene: NA
J gene: TRBJ1-2
clone size: NA
V gene: TRBV7-2
CDR3 protein: CASRNSGTTNYGYTF
CDR3 DNA: TGTGCCAGCAGAAACTCCGGGACAACAAACTATGGCTACACCTTC

D gene: NA
J gene: TRBJ2-1
clone size: few
V gene: TRBV21-1
CDR3 protein: CASSAILLGGVGSYNEQFF
CDR3 DNA: TGTGCCAGCAGCGCAATACTCCTTGGGGGCGTCGGCTCCTACAATGAGCAGTTCTTC

D gene: TRBD2
J gene: TRBJ2-7
clone size: few
V gene: TRBV6-5
CDR3 protein: CASSYQPSGWGYEQYF
CDR3 DNA: TGTGCCAGCAGTTACCAACCTAGCGGTTGGGGCTACGAGCAGTACTTC

D gene: NA
J gene: TRBJ1-1
clone size: few
V gene: TRBV7-2
CDR3 protein: CASSLSGSTEAFF
CDR3 DNA: TGTGCCAGCAGCTTATCCGGGTCGACTGAAGCTTTCTTT

D gene: NA
J gene: TRBJ2-7
clone size: NA
V gene: TRBV6-1
CDR3 protein: CASSEWQGRAYEQYF
CDR3 DNA: TGTGCCAGCAGTGAATGGCAGGGTCGCGCCTACGAGCAGTACTTC

D gene: NA
J gene: TRBJ2-7
clone size: NA
V gene: TRBV4-1
CDR3 protein: CASSPWAGGGSYEQYF
CDR3 DNA: TGCGCCAGCAGCCCTTGGGCCGGAGGTGGCTCCTACGAGCAGTACTTC

D gene: NA
J gene: TRBJ1-4
clone size: NA
V gene: TRBV5-1
CDR3 protein: CASSLAPRGSSNEKLFF
CDR3 DNA: TGCGCCAGCAGCTTGGCCCCACGGGGGAGTTCTAATGAAAAACTGTTTTTT

D gene: TRBD1
J gene: TRBJ2-3
clone size: NA
V gene: TRBV7-3
CDR3 protein: CASSLTLTGSTDTQYF
CDR3 DNA: TGTGCCAGCAGCTTAACCCTGACAGGGAGCACAGATACGCAGTATTTT

D gene: NA
J gene: TRBJ2-3
clone size: NA
V gene: TRBV20-1
CDR3 protein: CSARREPDTQYF
CDR3 DNA: TGCAGTGCGCGAAGGGAACCAGATACGCAGTATTTT

D gene: TRBD1
J gene: TRBJ1-5
clone size: few
V gene: TRBV18
CDR3 protein: CASSPPGTGRLQPQHF
CDR3 DNA: TGTGCCAGCTCACCACCGGGGACAGGGCGACTCCAGCCCCAGCATTTT

D gene: NA
J gene: TRBJ1-2
clone size: few
V gene: TRBV3-1
CDR3 protein: CASTWGNPTYGYTF
CDR3 DNA: TGTGCCAGCACGTGGGGAAACCCCACCTATGGCTACACCTTC

D gene: NA
J gene: TRBJ2-1
clone size: NA
V gene: TRBV28
CDR3 protein: CASRPGATNYNEQFF
CDR3 DNA: TGTGCCAGCAGACCGGGGGCGACCAATTACAATGAGCAGTTCTTC

D gene: NA
J gene: TRBJ2-1
clone size: NA
V gene: TRBV5-1
CDR3 protein: CASTQGSDNEQFF
CDR3 DNA: TGCGCCAGCACTCAAGGCAGTGACAATGAGCAGTTCTTC

D gene: TRBD2
J gene: TRBJ2-4
clone size: few
V gene: TRBV13
CDR3 protein: CASSSPGLAGFLAKNIQYF
CDR3 DNA: TGTGCCAGCAGCTCCCCCGGACTAGCGGGATTTTTAGCCAAAAACATTCAGTACTTC